This entry features one TCR beta chain sequence. These data come from a study of CD8+ T cells in alopecia areata. RNA was extracted and reverse transcribed into cDNA as the sequencing template. The protocol was immunoSEQ multiplex PCR, while the TCRdb copy is restricted to in-frame clones and leaves out a portion. Of more than 75,000 clones in the sample, about 40% are singletons; the top ten hold about 1.2%. Alopecia areata patients gave lesional scalp punch biopsies and peripheral blood samples. The clonotype was recovered from a human donor with alopecia areata. The sequenced sample was CD4+ T cells sorted from blood.

The CDR3 protein is CASSLQGTQETQYF. The CDR3, as DNA: TGCGCCAGCAGCTTACAGGGGACTCAAGAGACCCAGTACTTC. The V gene is TRBV5-1, the J gene TRBJ2-5; D might be TRBD1 (7 bases). Germline assignment: CDR1 SGHRS and CDR2 YFSETQ. Trimming cost V 2 bases and J 2 bases, with 10 bases left between them. CDR3 length: 14 amino acids.